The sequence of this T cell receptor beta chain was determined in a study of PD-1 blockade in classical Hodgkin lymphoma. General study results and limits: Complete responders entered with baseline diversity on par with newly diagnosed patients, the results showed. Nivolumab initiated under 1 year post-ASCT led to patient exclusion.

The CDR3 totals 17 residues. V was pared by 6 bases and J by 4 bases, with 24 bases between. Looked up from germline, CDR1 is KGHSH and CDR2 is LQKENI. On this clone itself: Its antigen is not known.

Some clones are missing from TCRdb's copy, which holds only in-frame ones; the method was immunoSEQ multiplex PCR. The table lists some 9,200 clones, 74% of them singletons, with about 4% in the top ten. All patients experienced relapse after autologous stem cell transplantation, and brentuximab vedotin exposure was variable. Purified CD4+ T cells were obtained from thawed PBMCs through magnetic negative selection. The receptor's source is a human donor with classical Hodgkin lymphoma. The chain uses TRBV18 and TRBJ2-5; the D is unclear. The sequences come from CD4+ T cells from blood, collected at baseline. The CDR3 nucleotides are TGTGCCAGCTCCCAGATGACACCCACCTTCTCGGGAGAGACCCAGTACTTC. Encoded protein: CASSQMTPTFSGETQYF.